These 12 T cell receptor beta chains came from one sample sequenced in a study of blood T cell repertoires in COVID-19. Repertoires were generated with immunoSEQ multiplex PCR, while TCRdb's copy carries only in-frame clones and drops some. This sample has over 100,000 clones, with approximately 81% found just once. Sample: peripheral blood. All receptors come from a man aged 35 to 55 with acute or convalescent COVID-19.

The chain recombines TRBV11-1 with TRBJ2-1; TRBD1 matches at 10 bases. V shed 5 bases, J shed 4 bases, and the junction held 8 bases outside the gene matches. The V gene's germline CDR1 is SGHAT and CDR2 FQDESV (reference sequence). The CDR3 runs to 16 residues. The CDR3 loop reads CASSPGGQGGYNEQFF. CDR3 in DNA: TGTGCCAGCAGCCCCGGCGGACAGGGGGGTTACAATGAGCAGTTCTTC.

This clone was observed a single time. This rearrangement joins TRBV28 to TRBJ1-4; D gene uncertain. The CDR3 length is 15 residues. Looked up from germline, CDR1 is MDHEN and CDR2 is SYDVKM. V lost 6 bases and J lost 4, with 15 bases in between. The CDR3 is CASSITTANNEKLFF. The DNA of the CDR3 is TGTGCCAGCAGCATCACTACCGCTAATAATGAAAAACTGTTTTTT.

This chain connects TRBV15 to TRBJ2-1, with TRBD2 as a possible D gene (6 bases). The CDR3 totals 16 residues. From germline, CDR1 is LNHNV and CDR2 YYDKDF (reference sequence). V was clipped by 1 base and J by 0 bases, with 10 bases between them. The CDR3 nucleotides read TGTGCCACCAGCAGAGGGCTAGCGACCTCCTACAATGAGCAGTTCTTC. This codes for CATSRGLATSYNEQFF. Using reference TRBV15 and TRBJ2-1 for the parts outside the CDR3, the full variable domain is DAMVIQNPRYQVTQFGKPVTLSCSQTLNHNVMYWYQQKSSQAPKLLFHYYDKDFNNEADTPDNFQSRRPNTSFCFLDIRSPGLGDTAMYLCATSRGLATSYNEQFFGPGTRLTVL.

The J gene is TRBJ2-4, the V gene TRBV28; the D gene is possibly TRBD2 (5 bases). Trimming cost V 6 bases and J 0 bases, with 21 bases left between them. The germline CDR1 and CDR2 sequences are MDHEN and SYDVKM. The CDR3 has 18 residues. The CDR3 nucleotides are TGTGCCAGCAGCAAACCACGTCGGGGAGAGGTAGCCAAAAACATTCAGTACTTC. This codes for CASSKPRRGEVAKNIQYF.

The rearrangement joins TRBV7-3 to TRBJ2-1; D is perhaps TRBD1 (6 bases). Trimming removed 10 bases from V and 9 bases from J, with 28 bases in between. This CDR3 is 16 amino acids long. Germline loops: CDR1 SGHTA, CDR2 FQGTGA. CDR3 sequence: CAISQDGQGQVGEQFF. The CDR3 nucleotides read TGTGCCATCTCACAGGACGGGCAGGGGCAGGTGGGTGAGCAGTTCTTC.

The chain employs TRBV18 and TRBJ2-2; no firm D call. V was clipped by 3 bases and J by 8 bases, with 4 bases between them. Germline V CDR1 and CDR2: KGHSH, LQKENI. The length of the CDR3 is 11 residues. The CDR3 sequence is CASSPQGELFF. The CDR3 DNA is TGTGCCAGCTCACCTCAGGGGGAGCTGTTTTTT.

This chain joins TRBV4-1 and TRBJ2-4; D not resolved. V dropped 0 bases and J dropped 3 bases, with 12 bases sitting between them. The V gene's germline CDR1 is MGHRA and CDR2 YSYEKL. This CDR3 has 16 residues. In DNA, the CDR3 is TGCGCCAGCAGCCAAGATATGGGCTGGGTCAAAAACATTCAGTACTTC. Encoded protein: CASSQDMGWVKNIQYF.

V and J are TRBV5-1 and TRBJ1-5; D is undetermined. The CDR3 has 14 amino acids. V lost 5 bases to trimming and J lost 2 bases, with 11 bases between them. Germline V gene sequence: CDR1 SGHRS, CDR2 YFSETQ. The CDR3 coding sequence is TGCGCCAGCAGTTCCTCCGGGGGCAATCAGCCCCAGCATTTT. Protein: CASSSSGGNQPQHF.

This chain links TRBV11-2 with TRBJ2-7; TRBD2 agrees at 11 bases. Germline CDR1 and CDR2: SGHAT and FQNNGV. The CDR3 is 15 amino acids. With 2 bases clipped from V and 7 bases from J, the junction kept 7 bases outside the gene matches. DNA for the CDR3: TGTGCCAGCAGCTTACAACTAGCGGGAGTGTGGGAGCAGTACTTC. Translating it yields CASSLQLAGVWEQYF.

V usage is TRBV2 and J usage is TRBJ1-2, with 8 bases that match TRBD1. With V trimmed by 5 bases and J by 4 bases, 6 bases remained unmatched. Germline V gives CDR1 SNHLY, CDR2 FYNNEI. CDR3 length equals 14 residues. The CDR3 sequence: CASSLTGVIYGYTF. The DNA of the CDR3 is TGTGCCAGCAGTCTGACAGGGGTTATCTATGGCTACACCTTC. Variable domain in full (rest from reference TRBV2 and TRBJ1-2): EPEVTQTPSHQVTQMGQEVILRCVPISNHLYFYWYRQILGQKVEFLVSFYNNEISEKSEIFDDQFSVERPDGSNFTLKIRSTKLEDSAMYFCASSLTGVIYGYTFGSGTRLTVV.

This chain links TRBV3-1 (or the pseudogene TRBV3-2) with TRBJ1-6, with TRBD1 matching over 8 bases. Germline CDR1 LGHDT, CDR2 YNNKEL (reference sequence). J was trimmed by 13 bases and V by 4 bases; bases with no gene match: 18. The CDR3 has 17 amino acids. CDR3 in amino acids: CASSPEISGTGLGPLHF. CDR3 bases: TGTGCCAGCAGCCCGGAGATTTCCGGGACAGGTCTTGGTCCCCTCCACTTT.

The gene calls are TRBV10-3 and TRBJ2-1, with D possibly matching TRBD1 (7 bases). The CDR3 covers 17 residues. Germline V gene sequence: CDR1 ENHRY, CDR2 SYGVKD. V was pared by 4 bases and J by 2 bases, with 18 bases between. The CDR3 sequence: CAISVLRAGQTYNEQFF. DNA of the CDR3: TGTGCCATCAGTGTTCTTAGGGCGGGACAGACCTACAATGAGCAGTTCTTC.